The 10 T cell receptor beta chains listed next were all sequenced from one sample in a study of T cells in narcolepsy. Clones were read by immunoSEQ multiplex PCR, and TCRdb kept only the in-frame ones, dropping some. The sample includes over 30,000 clones, about 85% seen only once; the top ten take around 0.83%. Material: CD45RA- memory CD4+ T cells from PBMCs. Source of these receptors: a human donor with narcolepsy.

The CDR3 protein is CATDRDYGYTF. The CDR3 coding sequence is TGTGCCACAGATAGGGACTATGGCTACACCTTC. V is TRBV2 and J is TRBJ1-2; no clear D. Germline V gives CDR1 SNHLY, CDR2 FYNNEI. Trimming took off 10 bases at V and 3 bases at J, with 9 bases between the two ends. This CDR3 region has 11 residues.

V and J are TRBV7-9 and TRBJ1-2, with 8 bases matching TRBD1. The V gene's germline CDR1 is SEHNR and CDR2 FQNEAQ (reference sequence). J gave up 4 bases and V 5 bases, and 6 bases lay outside the gene matches. The length of the CDR3 is 14 residues. DNA of the CDR3: TGTGCCAGCAGCGACCGGGACAGGAGCTATGGCTACACCTTC. It is translated as CASSDRDRSYGYTF.

The chain uses TRBV12-5 and TRBJ2-2; D uncertain. The germline V gene encodes CDR1 LGHNT and CDR2 FRNRAP. The CDR3 contains 12 residues. V lost 4 bases, J lost 3 bases, and 3 bases lay in between. CDR3 sequence reads: CASGYDTGELFF. CDR3 sequence (DNA): TGTGCTAGTGGTTACGACACCGGGGAGCTGTTTTTT.

The genes are TRBV7-9 and TRBJ2-7, with 9 nucleotides matching TRBD1. Germline V gives CDR1 SEHNR, CDR2 FQNEAQ (reference sequence). This CDR3 is 14 amino acids long. V dropped 4 bases and J dropped 5; count of bases not matched to a gene: 6. The CDR3 sequence: CASSSTGGGNEQYF. CDR3 nucleotide sequence: TGTGCCAGCAGCTCGACAGGGGGTGGGAACGAGCAGTACTTC.

V is TRBV7-9 and J is TRBJ1-1; 8 positions match TRBD1. Trimming took 5 bases from V and 0 from J; bases not matched to a gene: 5. Germline V gene lookup returns CDR1 SEHNR and CDR2 FQNEAQ (reference sequence). The CDR3 spans 15 residues. CDR3 DNA: TGTGCCAGCAGCGCCCCGGGACAGGTGAACACTGAAGCTTTCTTT. It is translated as CASSAPGQVNTEAFF.

V usage is TRBV5-1 and J usage is TRBJ2-2; possibly TRBD1 for D (6 bases). Per germline, CDR1 SGHRS and CDR2 YFSETQ. The ends were cut back, 0 bases at V and 4 bases at J, with 10 bases in the middle. The CDR3 runs 15 residues. The CDR3 loop is CASSLGVRGTGELFF. The CDR3 DNA reads TGCGCCAGCAGCTTGGGGGTCAGGGGCACCGGGGAGCTGTTTTTT.

The chain has TRBV18 and TRBJ1-5, with 9 bases lining up with TRBD1. The CDR3 runs to 15 residues. The V gene end was trimmed by 5 bases and the J gene end by 6 bases; junction bases not matched to a gene: 8. Germline V gene sequence: CDR1 KGHSH, CDR2 LQKENI. CDR3 DNA sequence: TGTGCCAGCTCAGCGGACAGGGGAAATGCTCAGCCCCAGCATTTT. Translation: CASSADRGNAQPQHF.

The gene calls are TRBV6-6 and TRBJ1-4; D is unclear. This CDR3 is built from 13 residues. Germline V gene lookup returns CDR1 MNHNY and CDR2 SVGAGI (reference sequence). Trimming shortened V by 6 bases and J by 6 bases, and 11 bases separated the two germline ends. The CDR3 loop is CASRHGAHEKLFF. The DNA for the CDR3 is TGTGCCAGCAGACACGGAGCCCATGAAAAACTGTTTTTT.

V gene TRBV6-1 combines with J gene TRBJ2-1; D call uncertain. In germline, CDR1 is MNHNS, CDR2 SASEGT. V lost 7 bases and J lost 8, with 21 bases in between. This CDR3 comprises 15 residues. Here the CDR3 reads CASTREERYQDEQFF. The CDR3 nucleotides are TGTGCCAGCACCCGTGAGGAGCGATATCAGGATGAGCAGTTCTTC.

The chain recombines TRBV6-6 with TRBJ2-7; a possible D gene is TRBD1 (6 bases). Trimming took 7 bases from V and 0 from J, leaving 10 bases between them. There are 13 residues in the CDR3. Germline CDR1 and CDR2: MNHNY and SVGAGI (reference sequence). CDR3 coding DNA: TGTGCCAGCACCAGGGGCCGCTCCTACGAGCAGTACTTC. Translation gives CASTRGRSYEQYF.